This T cell receptor beta chain was captured in a study of identifying expanded T cells in peripheral blood. CDR1 and CDR2 (germline): LNHNV, YYDKDF (reference sequence). This CDR3 has 15 amino acids. V lost 1 base to trimming and J lost 8 bases, with 14 bases between them. Profiled with immunoSEQ multiplex PCR; TCRdb holds only in-frame clones, not every one. The sample shows fewer than 85,000 clones, approximately 84% of them seen only once. The TCR originated in a person aged 18 to 75 in good health. The source material was blood. The V and J genes are TRBV15 and TRBJ1-4, with D perhaps TRBD1 (5 bases). CDR3 DNA sequence: TGTGCCACCAGCAGAGGTTGGAGGGGTGACGAAAAACTGTTTTTT. It yields the protein CATSRGWRGDEKLFF.